One and the same sample provided the 9 T cell receptor beta chains below, sequenced in a study of shared clonotypes between healthy human individuals. Naive CD8 cells were CD45RO-negative, positively selected for CCR7, excluding terminally differentiated effector memory CD45RA+ cells. TCRdb's table, derived via immunoSEQ multiplex PCR, lists solely in-frame clones and lacks some. This table has about 2.1 million clones, about 94% appearing once. The sequencing sample was made of naive CD8+ T cells from PBMCs. The receptor source for this set is a man aged 18 to 29 in good health. Some clones in this sample may be carry-over from other donors' samples.

The gene calls are TRBV2 and TRBJ2-7; D gene ambiguous. This CDR3 is built from 12 residues. V was trimmed by 1 base and J by 7 bases, leaving 8 bases between them. The germline V gene encodes CDR1 SNHLY and CDR2 FYNNEI. CDR3 sequence reads: CASSEVSWEQYF. CDR3 DNA: TGTGCCAGCAGTGAAGTCTCGTGGGAGCAGTACTTC.

CDR3 protein: CAWEEGGARGYTF. The CDR3, as DNA: TGTGCCTGGGAAGAGGGGGGGGCCCGTGGCTACACCTTC. The chain carries TRBV30 and TRBJ1-2; D is perhaps TRBD1 (6 bases). The CDR3 covers 13 residues. V was trimmed by 5 bases and J by 7 bases, leaving 17 bases between them. Germline values: CDR1 GTSNPN, CDR2 SVGIG (reference sequence). The full variable domain, with the rest looked up from reference TRBV30 and TRBJ1-2, is SQTIHQWPATLVQPVGSPLSLECTVEGTSNPNLYWYRQAAGRGLQLLFYSVGIGQISSEVPQNLSASRPQDRQFILSSKKLLLSDSGFYLCAWEEGGARGYTFGSGTRLTVV.

The V and J genes are TRBV5-4 and TRBJ1-2; 9 positions match TRBD1. This CDR3 spans 17 amino acids. The junction had 12 bases not matched to a gene; V was cut back by 4 bases and J by 2 bases. The V gene's germline CDR1 is SGHNT and CDR2 YYREEE (reference sequence). The CDR3: CASSPEGWDRVNYGYTF. The CDR3 region has the DNA TGTGCCAGCAGCCCGGAAGGTTGGGACAGGGTCAACTATGGCTACACCTTC.

J is TRBJ2-7 and V is TRBV7-9; D is possibly TRBD1 (5 bases). Looked up from germline, CDR1 is SEHNR and CDR2 is FQNEAQ (reference sequence). V lost 4 bases and J lost 6, with 16 bases in between. The CDR3 length is 14 residues. The CDR3 reads CASSSRSGLGEQYF. The CDR3 nucleotides are TGTGCCAGCAGCTCAAGGTCAGGGCTCGGCGAGCAGTACTTC. The full variable domain, with the rest looked up from reference TRBV7-9 and TRBJ2-7, is DTGVSQNPRHKITKRGQNVTFRCDPISEHNRLYWYRQTLGQGPEFLTYFQNEAQLEKSRLLSDRFSAERPKGSFSTLEIQRTEQGDSAMYLCASSSRSGLGEQYFGPGTRLTVT.

The J gene is TRBJ2-5, the V gene TRBV11-2, with 12 bases fitting TRBD2. Trimming cost V 6 bases and J 5 bases; bases outside gene matches: 10. CDR3 size: 16 residues. Germline CDR1 and CDR2: SGHAT and FQNNGV. CDR3 sequence: CASRPPSGRAVETQYF. The CDR3 coding sequence is TGTGCCAGCAGACCTCCTAGCGGGAGGGCCGTGGAGACCCAGTACTTC.

The chain joins TRBV29-1 to TRBJ2-5, with 10 bases matching TRBD2. This CDR3 is 16 amino acids long. Germline V CDR1 and CDR2: SQVTM, ANQGSEA. Trimming cost V 0 bases and J 11 bases; bases outside gene matches: 15. CDR3 DNA sequence: TGCAGCGTTGAAGATCCGGGTACTAGCGGGATCCAAGAGCAGTACTTC. Translating gives CSVEDPGTSGIQEQYF.

The rearrangement joins TRBV5-8 to TRBJ1-2, with TRBD1 matching over 11 bases. Trimming at V came to 1 base and at J to 7 bases, leaving 3 bases not matched to a gene. Germline CDR1 reads SGHTS; CDR2 reads YDEGEE. The CDR3 covers 14 residues. The CDR3 reads CASSLRTGGSGYTF. The CDR3 bases are TGTGCCAGCAGCTTGCGGACAGGGGGCTCTGGCTACACCTTC.

The chain recombines TRBV6-6 with TRBJ2-2; D gene unclear. There are 12 residues in the CDR3. The ends were cut back, 2 bases at V and 11 bases at J, with 9 bases in the middle. Germline CDR1 and CDR2: MNHNY and SVGAGI (reference sequence). CDR3 sequence reads: CASSYRPDELFF. The CDR3 DNA follows: TGTGCCAGCAGTTACAGGCCTGATGAGCTGTTTTTT.

The CDR3 sequence is CATLGTGGMNEQYF. CDR3 nucleotide sequence: TGTGCCACCCTAGGGACAGGGGGCATGAACGAGCAGTACTTC. V usage is TRBV28 and J usage is TRBJ2-7; the match to TRBD1 covers 12 bases. The CDR3 loop spans 14 amino acids. Per germline, CDR1 MDHEN and CDR2 SYDVKM. The ends lost 10 bases at V and 5 bases at J; junction bases unmatched: 9.